The 16 T cell receptor beta chains reported below all come from one sample, sequenced in a study of T cells in women clearing cervical HPV infection. Some clones are missing from TCRdb's copy, which holds only in-frame ones; the method was immunoSEQ multiplex PCR. The table lists about 26,000 clones. The sample comprised blood buffy coat. The source is a woman aged 18-70 years with a cervical HPV16 infection that either progressed to CIN3+ or cleared (not recorded which).

On this clone itself: Read data end 3 residues before the CDR3 end; the end is taken from the germline J gene. This chain connects TRBV13 to TRBJ2-3, with D possibly being TRBD2 (6 bases). In germline, CDR1 is PRHDT, CDR2 FYEKMQ (reference sequence). The CDR3 has 15 amino acids. The V end was cut by 4 bases, the J end by 0 bases, with 11 bases between. This CDR3 reads CASSSSGTSTDTQYF. The covered CDR3 bases are TGTGCCAGCAGCTCCTCCGGGACTAGCACAGATACG.

Comment on this clone: The read ends 3 residues shy of where the CDR3 ends; the end is completed using the germline J gene. The V and J genes are TRBV10-3 and TRBJ2-2, with TRBD1 identical over 7 bases. The CDR3 has 17 residues. From germline, CDR1 is ENHRY and CDR2 SYGVKD. With 4 bases clipped from V and 1 base from J, the junction kept 9 bases outside the gene matches. The CDR3 reads CAISVTAGTVNTGELFF. CDR3 DNA, as far as it was read: TGTGCCATCAGTGTCACCGCCGGGACAGTGAACACCGGGGAG.

Details on this clone: The sequenced fragment ends 3 residues before the CDR3 boundary, so the rest is inferred from the germline J gene. The chain employs TRBV18 and TRBJ1-2; maybe TRBD1 (5 bases). Germline V gene data show CDR1 as KGHSH and CDR2 as LQKENI. This CDR3 region has 14 residues. The CDR3 reads CASSRVGGEGDYTF. CDR3 DNA (partial): TGTGCCAGCTCCCGGGTAGGAGGGGAAGGTGAC.

CDR3 DNA, as far as it was read: TGTGCCAGTAGCGGGGGGGCGAAGCTCCGTTGGACC. It is translated as CASSGGAKLRWT. The CDR3 in full is CASSGGAKLRWTQYF. This sequence joins TRBV30 and TRBJ2-5; 11 bases agree with TRBD2. The read ends 3 residues before the CDR3 terminus; that terminus is restored from the germline J gene. Trimming cost V 8 bases and J 7 bases; bases outside gene matches: 15. The CDR3 sequence is 15 residues long. Germline CDR1 and CDR2: GTSNPN and SVGIG (reference sequence).

Comments on this clone: The read ends 3 residues before the CDR3 terminus; that terminus is restored from the germline J gene. The chain is built from TRBV18 and TRBJ2-2, with TRBD2 identical over 10 bases. CDR3 length: 17 residues. Germline lookup yields CDR1 KGHSH and CDR2 LQKENI. V trimming: 3 bases; J trimming: 1 base; junction bases outside the gene matches: 5. The sequenced part of the CDR3 DNA is TGTGCCAGCTCACCTTATAGGACTAGCGGGAACACCGGGGAG. Its translation: CASSPYRTSGNTGE. The CDR3 in its entirety is CASSPYRTSGNTGELFF.

With regard to this clone: Sequencing ends 3 residues short of the CDR3 end; the germline J gene provides the rest. This chain joins TRBV2 and TRBJ1-4, with D possibly being TRBD1 (6 bases). V shed 3 bases and J shed 1 base, with 12 bases lying between them. Germline V gene lookup returns CDR1 SNHLY and CDR2 FYNNEI. The CDR3 runs 16 residues. The covered CDR3 bases are TGTGCCAGCAGTGACCCAGAACAGGGAACTAATGAAAAA. Encoded protein: CASSDPEQGTNEK. The full-length CDR3 reads as CASSDPEQGTNEKLFF. The variable domain in full, with the rest retrieved from reference TRBV2 and TRBJ1-4, is EPEVTQTPSHQVTQMGQEVILRCVPISNHLYFYWYRQILGQKVEFLVSFYNNEISEKSEIFDDQFSVERPDGSNFTLKIRSTKLEDSAMYFCASSDPEQGTNEKLFFGSGTQLSVL.

Details on this clone: The read finishes 3 residues shy of the CDR3 end, and the germline J gene is used to complete it. This sample also contains other DNA sequences that code for the same CDR3. This chain connects TRBV7-8 to TRBJ1-6, with D possibly TRBD1 on 5 matching bases. Germline CDR1 is SGHVS and CDR2 is FQNEAQ. CDR3 size: 13 residues. V was clipped by 8 bases and J by 6 bases, with 11 bases between them. The CDR3 reads CASAGQPNSPLHF. CDR3 DNA, as far as it was read: TGTGCCAGCGCAGGGCAGCCTAATTCACCC.

In the case of this clone: The read ends 3 residues shy of where the CDR3 ends; the end is completed using the germline J gene. Other DNA variants within this sample encode the same CDR3. The rearrangement joins TRBV20-1 to TRBJ1-1; tentative D call: TRBD1 (6 bases). Germline CDR1 DFQATT, CDR2 SNEGSKA (reference sequence). The CDR3 extends over 12 amino acids. V lost 1 base to trimming and J lost 3 bases, with 6 bases between them. The DNA read from the CDR3 is TGCAGTGCTAGAGGGACAGACACTGAA. Translating gives CSARGTDTE. The whole CDR3 is CSARGTDTEAFF.

Details on this clone: From the germline J gene comes the end of the CDR3, since the read stops 3 residues before it. This chain uses TRBV4-1 with TRBJ2-3; 9 nucleotides agree with TRBD2. V shed 7 bases and J 4 bases; nucleotides not matched to a gene: 12. Germline loops: CDR1 MGHRA, CDR2 YSYEKL. The CDR3 is 16 residues long. The sequenced CDR3 bases are TGCGCCAGCACCCGAGGGGCGGGGGGGCGTTCAGATACG. Translation gives CASTRGAGGRSDT. The complete CDR3 sequence is CASTRGAGGRSDTQYF.

CDR3: CASSPRAGLAAINEQFF. The CDR3 bases that were read are TGTGCCAGTAGTCCGCGGGCGGGACTAGCGGCGATAAATGAG. V usage is TRBV19 and J usage is TRBJ2-1, with 11 bases identical to TRBD2. The missing CDR3 end, 3 residues past where the read stops, is filled in from the germline J gene. The junction had 13 bases not matched to a gene; V was cut back by 5 bases and J by 7 bases. In germline, CDR1 is LNHDA, CDR2 SQIVND (reference sequence). The CDR3 length is 17 residues.

In the case of this clone: The read falls 3 residues short of the CDR3 end, and the missing part is taken from the germline J gene. The chain links TRBV19 to TRBJ1-4, with D possibly being TRBD1 (6 bases). This CDR3 is 17 amino acids long. The germline gives CDR1 LNHDA, CDR2 SQIVND (reference sequence). CDR3 in amino acids: CASSMVTGIGGANVLFF. The sequenced part of the CDR3 DNA is TGTGCCAGTAGTATGGTAACAGGGATAGGTGGGGCCAACGTA.

Points on this clone: Sequencing ends 3 residues short of the CDR3 end; the germline J gene provides the rest. The V call is TRBV7-3, the J call TRBJ2-7; TRBD1 agrees at 9 bases. CDR3 size: 15 residues. The V gene's germline CDR1 is SGHTA and CDR2 FQGTGA. Trimming took 5 bases from V and 2 from J; bases not matched to a gene: 7. CDR3 DNA, as far as it was read: TGTGCCAGCAGCCCCGGACAGGGGTCAACCTACGAG. Protein sequence: CASSPGQGSTYE. The full CDR3 protein reads CASSPGQGSTYEQYF.

To note about this clone: The read falls 3 residues short of the CDR3 end, and the missing part is taken from the germline J gene. The V and J genes are TRBV7-3 and TRBJ2-2; D might be TRBD1 (6 bases). Germline V CDR1 and CDR2: SGHTA, FQGTGA. The CDR3 runs to 14 residues. CDR3 sequence reads: CASSFTGSDSPLFF. The sequenced CDR3 bases are TGTGCCAGCAGCTTTACAGGGTCGGACTCACCG.

The CDR3 here is CASSFGSYNSPLHF. The CDR3 DNA, read in part, is TGTGCCAGCAGCTTCGGCTCCTATAATTCACCC. The V call is TRBV7-9, the J call TRBJ1-6; no clear D gene. The read ends 3 residues before the CDR3 terminus; that terminus is restored from the germline J gene. Germline V gives CDR1 SEHNR, CDR2 FQNEAQ (reference sequence). V lost 3 bases and J 0 bases, leaving 3 bases between the germline ends. This CDR3 contains 14 residues. Filled out from reference TRBV7-9 and TRBJ1-6, the complete variable domain reads DTGVSQNPRHKITKRGQNVTFRCDPISEHNRLYWYRQTLGQGPEFLTYFQNEAQLEKSRLLSDRFSAERPKGSFSTLEIQRTEQGDSAMYLCASSFGSYNSPLHFGNGTRLTVT.

Regarding this clone: From the germline J gene comes the end of the CDR3, since the read stops 3 residues before it. The chain links TRBV12-5 to TRBJ2-1, with D unclear. The CDR3 totals 12 residues. Germline V gene lookup returns CDR1 LGHNT and CDR2 FRNRAP. V shed 2 bases and J shed 6 bases, with 5 bases lying between them. The part of the CDR3 DNA that was read is TGTGCTAGTGGTTTGTCGGGCAATGAG. Its protein product is CASGLSGNE. In full, the CDR3 is CASGLSGNEQFF. The full variable domain, rest sourced from reference TRBV12-5 and TRBJ2-1, is DARVTQTPRHKVTEMGQEVTMRCQPILGHNTVFWYRQTMMQGLELLAYFRNRAPLDDSGMPKDRFSAEMPDATLATLKIQPSEPRDSAVYFCASGLSGNEQFFGPGTRLTVL.

Notes on this clone: The DNA ends 3 residues before the CDR3 does, and the rest of the CDR3 is filled in from the germline J gene. The V and J genes are TRBV4-2 and TRBJ2-3, with D unresolved. CDR1 LGHNA and CDR2 YNFKEQ come from the germline V gene. This CDR3 comprises 15 residues. V lost 4 bases, J lost 3 bases, and 14 bases lay in between. The CDR3 bases that were read are TGTGCCAGCAGCCGAGGTTCGCAAGAGACAGATACG. Amino acid sequence: CASSRGSQETDT. The full CDR3 is CASSRGSQETDTQYF.